The 9 T cell receptor beta chains below were found in one sample sequenced in a study of shared clonotypes between healthy human individuals (TCRdb year 2020). CD8 naive samples were obtained by positive selection for CCR7 among CD45RO-negative cells, yielding a CD45RA+CCR7+ population from which TemRA cells were excluded. Libraries were constructed by the immunoSEQ multiplex PCR assay. TCRdb carries this immuneACCESS record with in-frame sequences only. Its versions omit some clonotypes, under half of them owing to an unresolved V gene in the studies checked, with the rest unexplained. This sample gives approximately 810,000 clones in total; approximately 92% of them show up just once. The top ten clones comprise less than 25% of the sample. Sequencing input: naive CD8+ T cells sorted from blood. Read against the paper, the sample's cell subset or site label means: CD45RA+CCR7+. The origin of the receptors is a man younger than 40 in good health.

The V and J genes are TRBV28 and TRBJ2-7; no definite D call. The CDR3 is 13 residues long. Per germline, CDR1 MDHEN and CDR2 SYDVKM. Trimming shortened V by 5 bases and J by 2 bases, and 10 bases separated the two germline ends. The CDR3 coding sequence is TGTGCCAGCAGTCCCGCTATAACCTACGAGCAGTACTTC. Protein product: CASSPAITYEQYF. The full variable domain, with the rest looked up from reference TRBV28 and TRBJ2-7, is DVKVTQSSRYLVKRTGEKVFLECVQDMDHENMFWYRQDPGLGLRLIYFSYDVKMKEKGDIPEGYSVSREKKERFSLILESASTNQTSMYLCASSPAITYEQYFGPGTRLTVT.

This chain uses TRBV27 with TRBJ2-7; D might be TRBD1 or TRBD2, each matching 5 bases. V was clipped by 4 bases and J by 3 bases, with 19 bases between them. CDR3 length: 16 residues. Per germline, CDR1 MNHEY and CDR2 SMNVEV (reference sequence). This CDR3 is CASSSRGAGPLYEQYF. CDR3 in DNA: TGTGCCAGCAGTTCACGAGGGGCCGGACCCCTCTACGAGCAGTACTTC.

This sequence joins TRBV4-1 and TRBJ1-5, with D tentatively TRBD1 (6 bases). From germline, CDR1 is MGHRA and CDR2 YSYEKL. The CDR3 contains 14 residues. Trimming left V 4 bases short and J 6 bases short, with 13 bases between. The CDR3 loop reads CASSPEGGPQPQHF. Here the CDR3 DNA reads TGCGCCAGCAGCCCAGAGGGGGGGCCTCAGCCCCAGCATTTT.

The CDR3 here is CASSETMDTTNEKLFF. The CDR3 DNA is TGTGCCAGCAGTGAAACGATGGACACAACTAATGAAAAACTGTTTTTT. The J gene is TRBJ1-4, the V gene TRBV2, with D tentatively TRBD1 (5 bases). The germline V gene has CDR1 SNHLY and CDR2 FYNNEI. This CDR3 has 16 amino acids. Trimming took 2 bases from V and 0 from J, leaving 10 bases between them.

This rearrangement joins TRBV4-1 to TRBJ2-1, with a tentative D call TRBD1 (5 bases). The CDR3 runs to 14 residues. V lost 0 bases to trimming and J lost 12 bases, with 15 bases between them. Per germline, CDR1 MGHRA and CDR2 YSYEKL. The CDR3 spells CASSQDLQGLLQFF. The CDR3, as DNA: TGCGCCAGCAGCCAAGATCTGCAGGGTCTTTTGCAGTTCTTC.

The chain carries TRBV7-9 and TRBJ2-1, with D unclear. V was shortened by 1 base and J by 8 bases, with 9 bases between the two germline ends. Germline CDR1 and CDR2: SEHNR and FQNEAQ (reference sequence). The CDR3 is made up of 13 amino acids. The CDR3 loop reads CASSLGGIDEQFF. For the CDR3, the DNA is TGTGCCAGCAGCTTAGGTGGTATCGATGAGCAGTTCTTC.

Remarks on this clone: Other nucleotide sequences in the sample specify the same CDR3. This sequence joins TRBV9 and TRBJ1-5; 8 bases are shared with TRBD1. This CDR3 is 14 amino acids long. Trimming removed 4 bases from V and 3 bases from J; junction bases left unmatched: 3. Germline values: CDR1 SGDLS, CDR2 YYNGEE. The CDR3 region is CASSPGGLNQPQHF. The CDR3 DNA is TGTGCCAGCAGCCCAGGGGGCCTCAATCAGCCCCAGCATTTT.

The chain links TRBV7-9 to TRBJ2-3; D remains unclear. V was shortened by 5 bases and J by 1 base, with 13 bases between the two germline ends. The germline V gene has CDR1 SEHNR and CDR2 FQNEAQ (reference sequence). This CDR3 contains 15 residues. CDR3 residues: CASSLDGPRTDTQYF. DNA for the CDR3: TGTGCCAGCAGCCTAGACGGGCCTCGCACAGATACGCAGTATTTT.

V usage is TRBV7-8 and J usage is TRBJ2-1; the match to TRBD2 covers 7 bases. CDR3 length: 13 residues. Germline CDR1 and CDR2: SGHVS and FQNEAQ. J lost 7 bases, V lost 4 bases, and 4 bases had no gene match. The CDR3 nucleotides are TGTGCCAGCAGCTGGACTAGAGGGAATGAGCAGTTCTTC. This gives the protein CASSWTRGNEQFF.